The 21 T cell receptor beta chains below come from one sample, sequenced in a study of T-cell memory formation after mild COVID-19. TCRdb redid the calling of the 5' RACE reads with MiXCR, one entry per CDR3 protein. The sample records 350,000 to 500,000 distinct CDR3 sequences, 23% being singletons. Sample: PBMCs or a T cell subset sorted from them (not recorded which). Every receptor here comes from an adult woman who had mild COVID-19 (a few samples of this study predate the infection). Cell type and time point are not known.

This clonotype showed up just a few times. The chain has TRBV4-3 and TRBJ2-2; perhaps TRBD2 as D (5 bases). Germline assignment: CDR1 LGHNA and CDR2 YSLEER. Trimming removed 0 bases at V and 4 bases at J, with 12 bases between. The CDR3 runs to 16 residues. Here the CDR3 DNA reads TGCGCCAGCAGCCAAGATCTGAGGGCCTTCACCGGGGAGCTGTTTTTT. It codes for CASSQDLRAFTGELFF.

This clonotype was seen only a few times. V is TRBV3-1 and J is TRBJ1-1; D call uncertain. The V and J ends lost 11 bases and 1 base respectively, with 20 bases between them. The CDR3 length is 15 residues. Germline V gene sequence: CDR1 LGHDT, CDR2 YNNKEL (reference sequence). In DNA, the CDR3 is TGTGCCTCCCGGACCGAGGCAGGAGGGAACACTGAAGCTTTCTTT. Amino acids: CASRTEAGGNTEAFF. The full variable domain, rest sourced from reference TRBV3-1 and TRBJ1-1, is DTAVSQTPKYLVTQMGNDKSIKCEQNLGHDTMYWYKQDSKKFLKIMFSYNNKELIINETVPNRFSPKSPDKAHLNLHINSLELGDSAVYFCASRTEAGGNTEAFFGQGTRLTVV.

The table lists this clonotype with a few counts. V and J are TRBV3-1 and TRBJ2-7, with 7 bases identical to TRBD1. The CDR3 covers 13 residues. Trimming cost V 6 bases and J 3 bases; bases outside gene matches: 5. From germline, CDR1 is LGHDT and CDR2 YNNKEL (reference sequence). The CDR3, as DNA: TGTGCCAGCAGTTGGGGGACAGACTACGAGCAGTACTTC. This encodes CASSWGTDYEQYF.

This clonotype appeared a few times. The chain carries TRBV11-3 and TRBJ2-3; D may be TRBD2 (6 bases). CDR1 is SGHNT, CDR2 YENEEA, per germline. The CDR3 spans 14 residues. The ends were cut back, 10 bases at V and 2 bases at J, with 16 bases in the middle. The CDR3 loop is CATEVGGYTDTQYF. CDR3 DNA: TGTGCCACCGAAGTGGGAGGCTACACAGATACGCAGTATTTT.

This clonotype was counted between two and nine times. The chain couples TRBV27 to TRBJ2-1; 12 nucleotides align to TRBD2. V trimming: 8 bases; J trimming: 4 bases; junction bases outside the gene matches: 6. Germline V gene sequence: CDR1 MNHEY, CDR2 SMNVEV (reference sequence). The length of the CDR3 is 15 residues. The CDR3 protein is CASGTLAGGYNEQFF. As DNA, the CDR3 is TGTGCCAGCGGAACCCTAGCGGGGGGGTACAATGAGCAGTTCTTC.

CDR3 protein: CASSPSLTGSNTEAFF. DNA of the CDR3: TGTGCCAGCTCACCTAGCCTAACAGGGTCGAACACTGAAGCTTTCTTT. The gene calls are TRBV18 and TRBJ1-1, with D maybe TRBD1 (6 bases). V was trimmed by 3 bases and J by 1 base, leaving 15 bases between them. The CDR3 is 16 amino acids. The germline gives CDR1 KGHSH, CDR2 LQKENI. The variable domain in full, completed from reference TRBV18 and TRBJ1-1, reads NAGVMQNPRHLVRRRGQEARLRCSPMKGHSHVYWYRQLPEEGLKFMVYLQKENIIDESGMPKERFSAEFPKEGPSILRIQQVVRGDSAAYFCASSPSLTGSNTEAFFGQGTRLTVV.

The chain joins TRBV5-1 to TRBJ2-7; D possibly corresponds to TRBD1 (6 bases). This CDR3 has 15 residues. Germline V lookup: CDR1 SGHRS, CDR2 YFSETQ. V gave up 0 bases and J gave up 2 bases, with 12 bases separating them. CDR3 in DNA: TGCGCCAGCAGCTTGGTGGTCAGGGGAACCTACGAGCAGTACTTC. Protein: CASSLVVRGTYEQYF.

This clonotype was picked up a small number of times. In DNA form, the CDR3 reads TGTGCCAGCAGCAGCGACAGGCATGCGTCCTACGAGCAGTACTTC. Translation gives CASSSDRHASYEQYF. The rearrangement links TRBV12-3 or TRBV12-4 to TRBJ2-7; the D gene is possibly TRBD1 (6 bases). V lost 6 bases to trimming and J lost 1 base, with 16 bases between them. This CDR3 is 15 amino acids long.

The V gene is TRBV12-3 or TRBV12-4, the J gene TRBJ2-1, with D unresolved. Trimming took off 6 bases at V and 7 bases at J, with 13 bases between the two ends. The CDR3 loop spans 13 amino acids. The CDR3 here is CASRFLARNEQFF. Written as DNA, the CDR3 is TGTGCCAGCAGATTCCTCGCCAGGAATGAGCAGTTCTTC.

J is TRBJ1-1 and V is TRBV20-1; 9 nucleotides match TRBD1. This CDR3 has 22 residues. Trimming at V came to 2 bases and at J to 1 base, leaving 26 bases not matched to a gene. Germline CDR1 DFQATT, CDR2 SNEGSKA (reference sequence). The CDR3 sequence: CSARPSGTGTTNDRLSNTEAFF. CDR3 DNA sequence: TGCAGTGCTAGACCATCAGGGACAGGGACCACTAACGACCGTCTTTCGAACACTGAAGCTTTCTTT.

The genes are TRBV2 and TRBJ2-7; 8 bases line up with TRBD1. This CDR3 region has 14 residues. Germline V lookup: CDR1 SNHLY, CDR2 FYNNEI. Unmatched junction bases numbered 10, after V lost 7 bases and J lost 5 bases. CDR3 in DNA: TGTGCCAGCATGAAAACAGGGGGTTCCCACGAGCAGTACTTC. It codes for CASMKTGGSHEQYF.

Details on this clonotype: Possible read error: a much larger clone is one base away. CDR3 nucleotides: TGTGCCAGCAGCACAAACTACGAGCAGTACTTC. Protein sequence: CASSTNYEQYF. The V call is TRBV2, the J call TRBJ2-7, with D uncertain. The CDR3 loop spans 11 amino acids. Per the germline V gene, CDR1 is SNHLY and CDR2 is FYNNEI. Trimming took 6 bases from V and 3 from J, leaving 6 bases between them.

This clonotype came up a few times. The chain joins TRBV5-5 to TRBJ1-2; TRBD1 is a possible D gene (6 bases). The germline gives CDR1 SGHKS, CDR2 YYEKEE (reference sequence). The V and J ends lost 4 bases and 4 bases respectively, with 14 bases between them. The CDR3 runs 14 residues. The CDR3: CASSAGDVPYGYTF. In nucleotides, the CDR3 is TGTGCCAGCAGCGCAGGGGACGTTCCCTATGGCTACACCTTC.

This clonotype was counted ten times or more. V is TRBV6-2 or TRBV6-3 and J is TRBJ2-1; TRBD2 aligns across 10 bases. The CDR3 covers 15 residues. V trimming: 2 bases; J trimming: 6 bases; junction bases outside the gene matches: 4. CDR1 and CDR2 (germline): MNHEY, SVGEGT. The CDR3 loop reads CASSYLGLASNEQFF. The CDR3 DNA sequence: TGTGCCAGCAGTTACCTGGGACTAGCGAGCAATGAGCAGTTCTTC.

The chain is built from TRBV9 and TRBJ2-7, with 10 bases that match TRBD1. The CDR3 consists of 17 residues. V lost 4 bases to trimming and J lost 2 bases; unmatched junction nucleotides: 12. Germline V lookup: CDR1 SGDLS, CDR2 YYNGEE. The CDR3 DNA is TGTGCCAGCAGCACAGGCCTGGGGACAGGGGAAACCTACGAGCAGTACTTC. The encoded protein is CASSTGLGTGETYEQYF.

In its sample, this clonotype was seen a few times. The genes are TRBV19 and TRBJ1-1, with D unclear. Trimming pared 2 bases from V and 9 bases from J, leaving 10 bases between. This CDR3 has 12 amino acids. Germline V gene lookup returns CDR1 LNHDA and CDR2 SQIVND (reference sequence). The CDR3 is CASSITAGKAFF. The CDR3 DNA follows: TGTGCCAGTAGTATAACGGCAGGTAAAGCTTTCTTT.

This clonotype was recorded a few times. The rearrangement uses TRBV7-9 and TRBJ1-5; D might be TRBD1 (5 bases). From germline, CDR1 is SEHNR and CDR2 FQNEAQ (reference sequence). V lost 5 bases to trimming and J lost 6 bases, with 14 bases between them. CDR3 length equals 14 residues. CDR3 nucleotide sequence: TGTGCCAGCAGCACCCCAGGGTTATCTCAGCCCCAGCATTTT. This sequence encodes CASSTPGLSQPQHF.

V is TRBV5-5 and J is TRBJ2-3; no reliable D call. Trimming removed 1 base at V and 7 bases at J, with 10 bases between. The CDR3 spans 13 residues. Germline V gene sequence: CDR1 SGHKS, CDR2 YYEKEE (reference sequence). The CDR3 reads CASSLSVVNTQYF. In nucleotides, the CDR3 is TGTGCCAGCAGCTTGTCGGTGGTTAATACGCAGTATTTT.

Concerning this clonotype itself: The limits of the CDR3 on the DNA are not certain, so only TCRdb's listed CDR3 is given. The CDR3 loop reads CASTRTNEKNCFF. V and J are TRBV2 and TRBJ1-4. A total of 13 residues make up the CDR3, ends included. Per germline, CDR1 SNHLY and CDR2 FYNNEI.

This clonotype was observed at least ten times. The chain couples TRBV7-2 to TRBJ2-1, with D uncertain. Germline assignment: CDR1 SGHTA and CDR2 FQGNSA. Trimming took 0 bases from V and 1 from J, leaving 7 bases between them. The CDR3 has 15 residues. The CDR3 loop reads CASSLALWSYNEQFF. DNA of the CDR3: TGTGCCAGCAGCTTAGCGCTTTGGTCCTACAATGAGCAGTTCTTC.

V and J are TRBV7-8 and TRBJ2-5; D is perhaps TRBD2 (5 bases). The CDR3 length is 14 residues. Trimming left V 6 bases short and J 1 base short, with 12 bases between. The germline CDR1 and CDR2 sequences are SGHVS and FQNEAQ. This CDR3 reads CASRKRELQETQYF. The CDR3 DNA is TGTGCCAGCAGAAAAAGGGAGCTCCAAGAGACCCAGTACTTC. The whole variable domain, remainder taken from reference TRBV7-8 and TRBJ2-5, is GAGVSQSPRYKVAKRGQDVALRCDPISGHVSLFWYQQALGQGPEFLTYFQNEAQLDKSGLPSDRFFAERPEGSVSTLKIQRTQQEDSAVYLCASRKRELQETQYFGPGTRLLVL.